Here is one T cell receptor (beta chain) with its context. In the authors' workflow: Amplification of reference gene primers provided the estimated nucleated cell counts. The protocol was immunoSEQ multiplex PCR, while the TCRdb copy is restricted to in-frame clones and leaves out a portion. V, J and clone size were drawn from that table, and D and trimming were deduced from the DNA. This sample has some 150,000 clones, with approximately 83% found just once. This CDR3 region has 13 residues. The V end was cut by 3 bases, the J end by 9 bases, with 12 bases between. Recruits, aged roughly 18 to 95 years, lived in approximately 26 US areas. In assigning cohorts, the study relied on participant-reported clinical history. The data derive from a study of blood T cell repertoires in COVID-19. Across the whole study: Some COVID-19 samples were acute and others convalescent; all came from the United States, Italy and Spain.

The rearrangement joins TRBV12-3 or TRBV12-4 to TRBJ1-5; weak D call: TRBD1 (6 bases). The receptor was isolated from a man between 45 and 60 years old who had recovered from COVID-19. The specimen was PBMCs or T cells enriched from blood (not recorded which). The CDR3 nucleotides are TGTGCCAGCAGTTTCGGGGGGCCCGGGCCCCAGCATTTT. It is translated as CASSFGGPGPQHF.